A single sample is the source of the 32 T cell receptor beta chains below, sequenced in a study of CD8+ T cells in alopecia areata. cDNA reverse transcribed from extracted RNA served as the sequencing template. Generated by immunoSEQ multiplex PCR, the TCRdb table keeps only in-frame clones and is missing some. This table has 150,000 to 200,000 clones, 50% to 65% appearing once. The sequencing sample was made of CD4+ T cells sorted from blood. The origin of the receptors is a human donor in good health.

The gene calls are TRBV4-1 and TRBJ2-2, with 8 positions matching TRBD1. Germline V CDR1 and CDR2: MGHRA, YSYEKL. CDR3 length equals 16 residues. V gave up 4 bases and J gave up 7 bases; unmatched junction bases: 11. The CDR3 sequence is CASSPLRTGLGGELFF. CDR3 in DNA: TGCGCCAGCAGCCCTTTAAGGACAGGGCTTGGCGGGGAGCTGTTTTTT.

The CDR3 DNA sequence: TGTGCCAGCAGCTTGATCGCAGTCTACGAGCAGTACTTC. The encoded protein is CASSLIAVYEQYF. J is TRBJ2-7 and V is TRBV5-6; D gene ambiguous. The CDR3 runs to 13 residues. V was pared by 1 base and J by 3 bases, with 8 bases between. From germline, CDR1 is SGHDT and CDR2 YYEEEE. Using reference TRBV5-6 and TRBJ2-7 for the parts outside the CDR3, the full variable domain is DAGVTQSPTHLIKTRGQQVTLRCSPKSGHDTVSWYQQALGQGPQFIFQYYEEEERQRGNFPDRFSGHQFPNYSSELNVNALLLGDSALYLCASSLIAVYEQYFGPGTRLTVT.

This clone was seen more than once but under ten times. The same CDR3 can be traced to other DNA sequences in this sample. This rearrangement joins TRBV27 to TRBJ1-1; D unresolved. V gave up 4 bases and J gave up 0 bases, with 9 bases separating them. The germline V gene has CDR1 MNHEY and CDR2 SMNVEV (reference sequence). This CDR3 is 14 amino acids long. As DNA, the CDR3 is TGTGCCAGCAGTTCGAGGCCAATGAACACTGAAGCTTTCTTT. This translates into CASSSRPMNTEAFF.

This clone has more than one count but fewer than ten. The V gene is TRBV2, the J gene TRBJ2-7; 11 positions agree with TRBD2. CDR1 and CDR2 (germline): SNHLY, FYNNEI. V dropped 3 bases and J dropped 7; count of bases not matched to a gene: 8. This CDR3 contains 15 residues. The CDR3 protein is CASSELAGGSGEQYF. Written as DNA, the CDR3 is TGTGCCAGCAGTGAGCTAGCGGGAGGATCAGGGGAGCAGTACTTC.

This clone was detected once. This sequence joins TRBV19 and TRBJ1-5; tentative D call: TRBD1 (5 bases). V was cut by 5 bases and J by 7 bases, with 15 bases left in between. The germline V gene encodes CDR1 LNHDA and CDR2 SQIVND (reference sequence). This CDR3 comprises 14 residues. The CDR3: CASSQRDWGQPQHF. CDR3 DNA: TGTGCCAGTAGTCAGCGGGACTGGGGGCAGCCCCAGCATTTT.

The rearrangement uses TRBV30 and TRBJ2-5; D gene uncertain. The CDR3 covers 11 residues. Germline CDR1 is GTSNPN and CDR2 is SVGIG (reference sequence). The germline V and J ends were trimmed by 1 base and 7 bases, with 7 bases remaining between them. The chain's CDR3 is CAWSALTTQYF. The CDR3 DNA follows: TGTGCCTGGAGTGCCCTCACGACCCAGTACTTC. Drawing the rest from reference TRBV30 and TRBJ2-5, the complete variable domain is SQTIHQWPATLVQPVGSPLSLECTVEGTSNPNLYWYRQAAGRGLQLLFYSVGIGQISSEVPQNLSASRPQDRQFILSSKKLLLSDSGFYLCAWSALTTQYFGPGTRLLVL.

The genes are TRBV5-1 and TRBJ2-1; D call uncertain. Germline values: CDR1 SGHRS, CDR2 YFSETQ. Trimming removed 2 bases at V and 12 bases at J, with 9 bases between. The length of the CDR3 is 11 residues. CDR3 residues: CASSFSRVQFF. CDR3 nucleotides: TGCGCCAGCAGCTTCTCCCGTGTGCAGTTCTTC. Full variable domain (missing parts from reference TRBV5-1 and TRBJ2-1): KAGVTQTPRYLIKTRGQQVTLSCSPISGHRSVSWYQQTPGQGLQFLFEYFSETQRNKGNFPGRFSGRQFSNSRSEMNVSTLELGDSALYLCASSFSRVQFFGPGTRLTVL.

The chain couples TRBV6-5 to TRBJ2-7; tentative D call: TRBD1 (5 bases). Trimming removed 6 bases from V and 0 bases from J, with 12 bases in between. This CDR3 is built from 14 residues. Germline CDR1 is MNHEY and CDR2 is SVGAGI. CDR3 sequence: CASRAMDNSYEQYF. The CDR3 DNA follows: TGTGCCAGCAGGGCGATGGACAACTCCTACGAGCAGTACTTC.

The chain uses TRBV9 and TRBJ2-5; 14 bases map to TRBD2. Unmatched junction bases numbered 8, after V lost 3 bases and J lost 4 bases. The CDR3 is 17 residues long. CDR1 SGDLS and CDR2 YYNGEE come from the germline V gene. The CDR3 spells CASSAQPGLAGGETQYF. The CDR3 nucleotides are TGTGCCAGCAGCGCTCAACCAGGACTAGCGGGAGGAGAGACCCAGTACTTC.

The J gene is TRBJ2-3, the V gene TRBV25-1, with 11 nucleotides matching TRBD2. The J segment lost 4 bases and the V segment lost 2 bases, leaving 8 bases of the junction unmatched. The CDR3 length is 17 residues. Germline V gene lookup returns CDR1 MGHDK and CDR2 SYGVNS. The CDR3 sequence: CASSEATSGRRSDTQYF. CDR3 DNA: TGTGCCAGCAGTGAAGCAACTAGCGGGAGAAGGTCAGATACGCAGTATTTT.

The chain is built from TRBV19 and TRBJ2-7; D might be TRBD1 (5 bases). Germline V gives CDR1 LNHDA, CDR2 SQIVND (reference sequence). With 3 bases removed from V and 6 bases from J, the gap between germline ends came to 15 bases. The CDR3 spans 14 residues. CDR3 sequence (DNA): TGTGCCAGTAGTATGACAGTGGGCTTGGGCGAGCAGTACTTC. It yields the protein CASSMTVGLGEQYF.

V usage is TRBV4-1 and J usage is TRBJ1-1; D uncertain. The V gene's germline CDR1 is MGHRA and CDR2 YSYEKL. The CDR3 totals 13 residues. V lost 9 bases and J lost 2, with 13 bases in between. The CDR3 here is CASNGMGNTEAFF. DNA of the CDR3: TGCGCCAGTAACGGGATGGGTAACACTGAAGCTTTCTTT.

The J gene is TRBJ2-7, the V gene TRBV29-1; possible D gene TRBD1, 5 bases. The germline V gene encodes CDR1 SQVTM and CDR2 ANQGSEA. Trimming took 8 bases from V and 5 from J, leaving 19 bases between them. The CDR3 consists of 13 residues. This chain's CDR3 is CSIRRTSPDEQYF. The DNA of the CDR3 is TGCAGCATACGACGGACATCCCCGGACGAGCAGTACTTC.

This clone was seen once. V gene TRBV7-8 combines with J gene TRBJ1-1; 9 nucleotides agree with TRBD1. CDR3 length equals 14 residues. The germline V gene has CDR1 SGHVS and CDR2 FQNEAQ. The V and J ends lost 4 bases and 5 bases, in that order; junction bases with no gene match: 5. CDR3 nucleotides: TGTGCCAGCAGCTCACAGGGGGCGCGTACTGAAGCTTTCTTT. Translated: CASSSQGARTEAFF.

The CDR3 here is CASSQGPAGVGDTQYF. CDR3 in DNA: TGCGCCAGCAGCCAAGGGCCTGCGGGAGTTGGAGATACGCAGTATTTT. V is TRBV4-1 and J is TRBJ2-3, with TRBD2 matching 7 bases. Germline V lookup: CDR1 MGHRA, CDR2 YSYEKL. This CDR3 region has 16 residues. The junction had 9 bases not matched to a gene; V was cut back by 1 base and J by 5 bases.

The sample holds one count of this clone. The chain links TRBV29-1 to TRBJ1-5; the match to TRBD1 covers 7 bases. Germline V CDR1 and CDR2: SQVTM, ANQGSEA. The CDR3 runs to 13 residues. V was clipped by 6 bases and J by 2 bases; unmatched bases: 4. The CDR3 sequence: CSVLDRGNQPQHF. DNA for the CDR3: TGCAGCGTCCTCGACAGGGGCAATCAGCCCCAGCATTTT.

The sample holds a few counts of this clone. The chain uses TRBV2 and TRBJ2-1, with 8 bases fitting TRBD2. V shed 5 bases and J 3 bases; nucleotides not matched to a gene: 3. The CDR3 covers 14 residues. Germline lookup yields CDR1 SNHLY and CDR2 FYNNEI. Here the CDR3 reads CASSLAGGYNEQFF. The CDR3 bases are TGTGCCAGCAGTCTAGCGGGCGGCTACAATGAGCAGTTCTTC. The whole variable domain, remainder taken from reference TRBV2 and TRBJ2-1, is EPEVTQTPSHQVTQMGQEVILRCVPISNHLYFYWYRQILGQKVEFLVSFYNNEISEKSEIFDDQFSVERPDGSNFTLKIRSTKLEDSAMYFCASSLAGGYNEQFFGPGTRLTVL.

The chain couples TRBV5-1 to TRBJ1-5; 7 positions agree with TRBD1. Germline V lookup: CDR1 SGHRS, CDR2 YFSETQ. V lost 5 bases to trimming and J lost 2 bases; unmatched junction nucleotides: 7. This CDR3 contains 15 residues. The CDR3 is CASSLGGTGNQPQHF. CDR3 DNA sequence: TGCGCCAGCAGTCTTGGAGGGACAGGCAATCAGCCCCAGCATTTT.

This clone turned up a few times. The CDR3 bases are TGCAGCGTTGGGCTAGCGGGAGGGCCATTAGCGCAGTATTTT. It specifies CSVGLAGGPLAQYF. This rearrangement joins TRBV29-1 to TRBJ2-3, with 12 positions matching TRBD2. Germline-derived CDR1 and CDR2 are SQVTM and ANQGSEA. The J segment lost 10 bases and the V segment lost 4 bases, leaving 9 bases of the junction unmatched. CDR3 length: 14 amino acids.

This clone was seen a single time. V gene TRBV27 combines with J gene TRBJ1-1, with 7 bases that match TRBD1. CDR1 and CDR2 from the germline V gene are MNHEY and SMNVEV (reference sequence). V shed 5 bases, J shed 2 bases, and the junction held 8 bases outside the gene matches. CDR3 length equals 15 residues. In DNA form, the CDR3 reads TGTGCCAGCAGTCCGCGAGGGGGCCGAAACACTGAAGCTTTCTTT. As protein: CASSPRGGRNTEAFF.

Concerning this clone: Other DNA sequences in the same sample also yield this CDR3. The rearrangement links TRBV7-9 to TRBJ1-2; unclear D gene. The CDR3 is made up of 13 amino acids. V gave up 1 base and J gave up 2 bases, with 5 bases separating them. CDR1 SEHNR and CDR2 FQNEAQ come from the germline V gene (reference sequence). The CDR3 nucleotides are TGTGCCAGCAGCTTAGGGCAGAACTATGGCTACACCTTC. This gives the protein CASSLGQNYGYTF.

This clone was recorded a few times. This chain links TRBV2 with TRBJ2-5; a weak D match, TRBD1 (6 bases). The germline gives CDR1 SNHLY, CDR2 FYNNEI. V was shortened by 6 bases and J by 1 base, with 15 bases between the two germline ends. The CDR3 loop spans 15 amino acids. The DNA of the CDR3 is TGTGCCAGCAGCAGGCAGGGGAATTCCCAAGAGACCCAGTACTTC. This encodes CASSRQGNSQETQYF.

This clone occurred a few times. This rearrangement joins TRBV7-3 to TRBJ1-3; 7 nucleotides match TRBD1. The CDR3 runs to 16 residues. Losses at the gene ends were 0 bases for V and 4 bases for J; bases not matched to a gene: 6. Germline CDR1 is SGHTA and CDR2 is FQGTGA. CDR3 nucleotides: TGTGCCAGCAGCTTAACTACAGGGGCTCGGGGAAACACCATATATTTT. Protein product: CASSLTTGARGNTIYF.

The chain joins TRBV7-2 to TRBJ2-3; a weak D match, TRBD2 (8 bases). The germline CDR1 and CDR2 sequences are SGHTA and FQGNSA. The CDR3 has 15 residues. Trimming left V 5 bases short and J 4 bases short, with 16 bases between. The CDR3 DNA sequence: TGTGCCAGCAGCCCCTCGGGAGGGGGCTCAGATACGCAGTATTTT. Amino acid sequence: CASSPSGGGSDTQYF.

This CDR3 reads CASSLTGDQPQHF. The CDR3 DNA is TGTGCCAGCAGCCTAACAGGGGATCAGCCCCAGCATTTT. The chain carries TRBV6-5 and TRBJ1-5, with 7 nucleotides matching TRBD1. Germline CDR1 reads MNHEY; CDR2 reads SVGAGI. With V trimmed by 6 bases and J by 5 bases, 4 bases remained unmatched. CDR3 length: 13 residues.

The chain employs TRBV7-9 and TRBJ2-7; D unclear. V shed 5 bases and J shed 4 bases, with 9 bases lying between them. Per germline, CDR1 SEHNR and CDR2 FQNEAQ (reference sequence). CDR3 length equals 12 residues. The CDR3 sequence: CASSHVGYEQYF. The CDR3, as DNA: TGTGCCAGCAGCCATGTAGGGTACGAGCAGTACTTC.

The chain has TRBV2 and TRBJ2-1; D call uncertain. The V end lost 7 bases, the J end lost 0 bases, and 7 bases lay between the germline ends. The CDR3 runs to 13 residues. The germline CDR1 and CDR2 sequences are SNHLY and FYNNEI. CDR3 sequence: CASNGNSYNEQFF. DNA for the CDR3: TGTGCCAGCAATGGCAACTCCTACAATGAGCAGTTCTTC. The full variable domain, completed using reference TRBV2 and TRBJ2-1, is EPEVTQTPSHQVTQMGQEVILRCVPISNHLYFYWYRQILGQKVEFLVSFYNNEISEKSEIFDDQFSVERPDGSNFTLKIRSTKLEDSAMYFCASNGNSYNEQFFGPGTRLTVL.

The CDR3 loop reads CASSPSTDQETQYF. CDR3 DNA sequence: TGTGCCAGCAGCCCATCGACAGATCAAGAGACCCAGTACTTC. This sequence joins TRBV4-2 and TRBJ2-5; tentatively, D is TRBD1 (5 bases). Germline CDR1 LGHNA, CDR2 YNFKEQ. The CDR3 runs 14 residues. V was shortened by 4 bases and J by 2 bases, with 11 bases between the two germline ends.

This chain connects TRBV5-1 to TRBJ2-3; 8 nucleotides align to TRBD2. V shed 2 bases and J 1 base; nucleotides not matched to a gene: 12. CDR3 length: 18 residues. CDR1 and CDR2 (germline): SGHRS, YFSETQ. The CDR3 region has the DNA TGCGCCAGCAGCTTTCAAGGAGCGGGAGAGTGGGGCACAGATACGCAGTATTTT. Its translation is CASSFQGAGEWGTDTQYF.

This chain connects TRBV28 to TRBJ2-7, with 8 bases matching TRBD1. The germline CDR1 and CDR2 sequences are MDHEN and SYDVKM. The CDR3 consists of 15 residues. The ends lost 6 bases at V and 2 bases at J; junction bases unmatched: 9. CDR3 in DNA: TGTGCCAGCAGCCGACCCGGGACAGGTACCTACGAGCAGTACTTC. Translating gives CASSRPGTGTYEQYF.

The rearrangement joins TRBV7-9 to TRBJ2-3; D gene unclear. The V and J ends lost 4 bases and 11 bases respectively, with 10 bases between them. CDR1 is SEHNR, CDR2 FQNEAQ, per germline (reference sequence). This CDR3 region has 11 residues. The CDR3 sequence: CASSSVRLQYF. DNA of the CDR3: TGTGCCAGCAGCTCAGTCAGGCTGCAGTATTTT.

The CDR3 coding sequence is TGTGCCAGCAGCTTGGTAGGGGCCAACGTCCTGACTTTC. Translation gives CASSLVGANVLTF. The chain employs TRBV5-4 and TRBJ2-6; D uncertain. The V gene lost 0 bases and the J gene lost 4 bases, with 2 bases spanning the gap. Per the germline V gene, CDR1 is SGHNT and CDR2 is YYREEE (reference sequence). The CDR3 runs 13 residues.